The 21 T cell receptor beta chains listed next were all sequenced from one sample in a study of regulatory T cells in long-lasting Graves disease. Relying on iRepertoire HTBI primers and Arm-PCR of CDR3 regions, the team built TCR beta libraries. In TCRdb, the multiplex PCR reads were re-called with MiXCR into one record per CDR3 protein. The sample shows 400,000 to 650,000 distinct CDR3 sequences, more than 15% of them seen only once. Stated time point: newly diagnosed GD, antithyroid drugs for less than 3 months. Scientists built the TCR library using RNA that was extracted from PBMCs. These data were also filed under a second study, of T cells in Graves' hyperthyroidism and ophthalmopathy.

The sample in question was peripheral blood mononuclear cells (PBMCs), obtained at new diagnosis, from a patient treated with antithyroid drugs. These receptors all come from a middle-aged woman with Graves disease.

This clonotype was seen repeatedly, ten times or more. This rearrangement joins TRBV7-6 to TRBJ1-5; D ambiguous. V dropped 5 bases and J dropped 0 bases, with 5 bases sitting between them. The CDR3 has 13 residues. Germline CDR1 and CDR2: SGHVS and FNYEAQ. The CDR3 region is CASSISSNQPQHF. CDR3 in DNA: TGTGCCAGCAGCATAAGTAGCAATCAGCCCCAGCATTTT.

The table lists this clonotype with many counts. This rearrangement joins TRBV3-1 to TRBJ2-1; D call uncertain. Germline-derived CDR1 and CDR2 are LGHDT and YNNKEL (reference sequence). This CDR3 spans 12 amino acids. V was clipped by 2 bases and J by 4 bases, with 3 bases between them. The chain's CDR3 is CASSQQYNEQFF. CDR3 in DNA: TGTGCCAGCAGCCAACAGTACAATGAGCAGTTCTTC.

The chain uses TRBV12-3 or TRBV12-4 and TRBJ2-1; tentatively, D is TRBD1 or TRBD2 (5 bases each). This CDR3 contains 15 residues. The V gene lost 6 bases and the J gene lost 6 bases, with 18 bases spanning the gap. The CDR3 nucleotides read TGTGCCAGCAGCTCTCCTTATACTGGGGGCAATGAGCAGTTCTTC. This codes for CASSSPYTGGNEQFF.

This clonotype was counted only a few times. V gene TRBV6-1 combines with J gene TRBJ1-5; no firm D call. The CDR3 runs to 13 residues. Trimming took off 7 bases at V and 0 bases at J, with 7 bases between the two ends. Germline CDR1 and CDR2: MNHNS and SASEGT. The CDR3 region is CASNILSNQPQHF. CDR3 DNA: TGTGCCAGCAATATCCTTAGCAATCAGCCCCAGCATTTT.

In its sample, this clonotype was seen many times. The chain is built from TRBV11-2 and TRBJ2-2; 7 bases are shared with TRBD2. Germline trimming cut 6 bases from V and 6 bases from J; bases unmatched to any gene: 10. The germline gives CDR1 SGHAT, CDR2 FQNNGV. The CDR3 runs to 15 residues. CDR3 region: CASSTWGGKAGELFF. CDR3 bases: TGTGCCAGCAGTACCTGGGGGGGGAAGGCCGGGGAGCTGTTTTTT.

This clonotype was seen at least ten times. V is TRBV7-9 and J is TRBJ2-7; 7 nucleotides line up with TRBD2. In germline, CDR1 is SEHNR, CDR2 FQNEAQ (reference sequence). Germline trimming cut 6 bases from V and 9 bases from J; bases unmatched to any gene: 14. The CDR3 has 14 amino acids. The CDR3 sequence: CASSSSGAPQAQYF. CDR3 nucleotide sequence: TGTGCCAGCAGTTCCAGCGGGGCCCCCCAGGCGCAGTACTTC.

This clonotype was recorded at least ten times. An end of the junction differs from the germline gene, which may be a read error. V and J are TRBV5-1 and TRBJ1-1; no firm D call. This CDR3 is 13 amino acids long. Germline V CDR1 and CDR2: SGHRS, YFSETQ. CDR3: CASSLLWNTEAFF. CDR3 coding DNA: TGTGCCAGCAGCTTATTATGGAACACTGAAGCTTTCTTT. The full variable domain, in which reference TRBV5-1 and TRBJ1-1 provide the parts outside the CDR3, is KAGVTQTPRYLIKTRGQQVTLSCSPISGHRSVSWYQQTPGQGLQFLFEYFSETQRNKGNFPGRFSGRQFSNSRSEMNVSTLELGDSALYLCASSLLWNTEAFFGQGTRLTVV.

The DNA for the CDR3 is TGTGCCATCACCCTGACAGGGAAGAACACTGAAGCTTTCTTT. Its translation is CAITLTGKNTEAFF. The rearrangement joins TRBV10-3 to TRBJ1-1, with TRBD1 matching over 7 bases. The CDR3 sequence is 14 residues long. The V segment lost 7 bases and the J segment 1 base; nucleotides outside the gene matches: 6. CDR1 and CDR2 (germline): ENHRY, SYGVKD.

This clonotype was picked up many times. J is TRBJ2-1 and V is TRBV5-5; D not resolved. The CDR3 sequence is 12 residues long. CDR1 and CDR2 (germline): SGHKS, YYEKEE (reference sequence). V was trimmed by 5 bases and J by 9 bases, leaving 12 bases between them. CDR3 protein: CASSPVLGEQFF. CDR3 DNA: TGTGCCAGCAGTCCAGTGTTAGGTGAGCAGTTCTTC.

This clonotype was found many times. The chain combines TRBV11-1 with TRBJ2-1, with D possibly matching TRBD1 (5 bases). The germline V gene has CDR1 SGHAT and CDR2 FQDESV (reference sequence). The CDR3 loop spans 16 amino acids. Trimming pared 1 base from V and 0 bases from J, leaving 10 bases between. The CDR3 sequence: CASSLEGISSYNEQFF. Here the CDR3 DNA reads TGTGCCAGCAGCTTAGAGGGGATAAGCTCCTACAATGAGCAGTTCTTC.

This clonotype turned up a few times. This is likely an artifact of a read error, given a far larger clone one base away. The CDR3 nucleotides are TGTGCCAGCAGTTACAGGGGAAACACCGGGGAGCTGCTTTTT. Amino acid sequence: CASSYRGNTGELLF. This rearrangement joins TRBV6-9 to TRBJ2-2; the D gene is possibly TRBD1 (6 bases). Germline loops: CDR1 MNHGY, CDR2 SVAAGI. The CDR3 has 14 residues.

Many counts were recorded for this clonotype. V and J are TRBV7-8 and TRBJ2-7; D perhaps matches TRBD2 (6 bases). From germline, CDR1 is SGHVS and CDR2 FQNEAQ. The germline V and J ends were trimmed by 6 bases and 1 base, with 22 bases remaining between them. The CDR3 has 17 residues. Here the CDR3 DNA reads TGTGCCAGCAGTTCCGGGGGATATAGCGGTGAATCCTACGAGCAGTACTTC. It specifies CASSSGGYSGESYEQYF. Variable domain in full (rest from reference TRBV7-8 and TRBJ2-7): GAGVSQSPRYKVAKRGQDVALRCDPISGHVSLFWYQQALGQGPEFLTYFQNEAQLDKSGLPSDRFFAERPEGSVSTLKIQRTQQEDSAVYLCASSSGGYSGESYEQYFGPGTRLTVT.

This clonotype turned up a few times. The chain recombines TRBV6-1 with TRBJ2-3; no clear D. The CDR3 consists of 14 residues. Germline V gene lookup returns CDR1 MNHNS and CDR2 SASEGT. V was clipped by 8 bases and J by 2 bases, with 14 bases between them. Here the CDR3 reads CASRPTQTTDTQYF. CDR3 coding DNA: TGTGCCAGCCGACCGACCCAAACCACAGATACGCAGTATTTT.

This clonotype was counted many times. CDR3 DNA sequence: TGTGCCAGCAGACTGACTAGCGGCTCCTACAATGAGCAGTTCTTC. This sequence encodes CASRLTSGSYNEQFF. This rearrangement joins TRBV7-8 to TRBJ2-1, with 9 bases that match TRBD2. This CDR3 region has 15 residues. Germline CDR1 is SGHVS and CDR2 is FQNEAQ. After removal of 6 bases from V and 0 bases from J, the junction contained 3 bases not matched to a gene.

This clonotype has a count of ten or more. The V gene is TRBV29-1, the J gene TRBJ1-1; D is uncertain. CDR3 length: 13 residues. The ends were cut back, 3 bases at V and 1 base at J, with 9 bases in the middle. The germline V gene has CDR1 SQVTM and CDR2 ANQGSEA. CDR3 sequence (DNA): TGCAGCGTTGAGAGGCTGGAGAACACTGAAGCTTTCTTT. Amino acids: CSVERLENTEAFF.

This clonotype was picked up a small number of times. The rearrangement uses TRBV4-1 and TRBJ2-3; the D gene is possibly TRBD2 (6 bases). This CDR3 contains 15 residues. In germline, CDR1 is MGHRA, CDR2 YSYEKL. Trimming shortened V by 3 bases and J by 4 bases, and 14 bases separated the two germline ends. CDR3 protein: CASSQATSDADTQYF. Here the CDR3 DNA reads TGCGCCAGCAGCCAGGCGACTAGTGACGCAGATACGCAGTATTTT.

The chain uses TRBV9 and TRBJ2-1, with TRBD2 matching 7 bases. V trimming: 0 bases; J trimming: 3 bases; junction bases outside the gene matches: 3. This CDR3 contains 15 residues. Germline values: CDR1 SGDLS, CDR2 YYNGEE. CDR3 DNA sequence: TGTGCCAGCAGCGTAGGAGGGGACTACTACAATGAGCAGTTCTTC. Translation gives CASSVGGDYYNEQFF.

The chain combines TRBV7-8 with TRBJ1-2; possible D gene TRBD1, 5 bases. The V gene's germline CDR1 is SGHVS and CDR2 FQNEAQ. The V end lost 6 bases, the J end lost 6 bases, and 14 bases lay between the germline ends. The CDR3 is 13 amino acids. In DNA, the CDR3 is TGTGCCAGCAGACAGGACGGCATGAATGGCTACACCTTC. This gives the protein CASRQDGMNGYTF.

This clonotype occurred many times. V and J are TRBV20-1 and TRBJ2-7; TRBD1 aligns across 7 bases. The V gene end was trimmed by 6 bases and the J gene end by 3 bases; junction bases not matched to a gene: 8. CDR1 and CDR2 (germline): DFQATT, SNEGSKA (reference sequence). The CDR3 is 13 residues long. Here the CDR3 DNA reads TGCAGTGCGGGAAGGGACAGAAACTACGAGCAGTACTTC. Translated, it gives CSAGRDRNYEQYF.

At least ten counts were recorded for this clonotype. The chain carries TRBV10-3 and TRBJ1-1, with D perhaps TRBD1 (6 bases). Germline-derived CDR1 and CDR2 are ENHRY and SYGVKD. The CDR3 runs 14 residues. The V gene lost 7 bases and the J gene lost 3 bases, with 15 bases spanning the gap. This CDR3 reads CAIIRDTEYTEAFF. CDR3 nucleotide sequence: TGTGCCATCATTAGGGACACTGAGTACACTGAAGCTTTCTTT.

V usage is TRBV7-9 and J usage is TRBJ2-5; TRBD1 is a possible D gene (5 bases). CDR1 is SEHNR and CDR2 is FQNEAQ in the germline V gene (reference sequence). The CDR3 spans 15 residues. Trimming removed 4 bases at V and 2 bases at J, with 14 bases between. CDR3 sequence (DNA): TGTGCCAGCAGCTCGGCTGGGGCAGAACAAGAGACCCAGTACTTC. This gives the protein CASSSAGAEQETQYF.